These 32 T cell receptor beta chains were all obtained from the same sample, sequenced in a study of T cell repertoires in cytomegalovirus infection. The antigens of these receptors remain unknown. TCRdb recomputed calls from the reads with MiXCR, one row per CDR3 protein. The sample shows 300,000 or so distinct CDR3 sequences, more than 20% of them seen only once. The input for sequencing was cultured PBMCs, taken from culture after CMV antigen stimulation. The receptor source for this set is a human donor in good health (CMV status not recorded). Some clones in this sample may be carry-over from other donors' samples.

A few counts support this clonotype. The chain couples TRBV11-3 to TRBJ1-4; 9 bases map to TRBD1. The germline V gene has CDR1 SGHNT and CDR2 YENEEA. The CDR3 sequence is 16 residues long. Trimming removed 4 bases from V and 5 bases from J; junction bases left unmatched: 8. DNA for the CDR3: TGTGCCAGCAGCTCCTATCGGGACAGGGTCAATGAAAAACTGTTTTTT. It translates to CASSSYRDRVNEKLFF.

As DNA, the CDR3 is TGTGCCAGCAGCTTAGATTCCGGCGTCGGGGGCTACACCTTC. This encodes CASSLDSGVGGYTF. The rearrangement joins TRBV7-4 to TRBJ1-2; D gene uncertain. The CDR3 has 14 residues. CDR1 and CDR2 (germline): SGHVT, SQSDAQ. V dropped 1 base and J dropped 8 bases, with 14 bases sitting between them.

The chain couples TRBV29-1 to TRBJ2-1; a possible D gene is TRBD2 (5 bases). The germline gives CDR1 SQVTM, CDR2 ANQGSEA. V shed 3 bases and J shed 6 bases, with 15 bases lying between them. There are 14 residues in the CDR3. For the CDR3, the DNA is TGCAGCGTTGATGGTTATGCGGGCCCCAATGAGCAGTTCTTC. Residues: CSVDGYAGPNEQFF.

J is TRBJ1-5 and V is TRBV28; 7 positions agree with TRBD1. Germline CDR1 and CDR2: MDHEN and SYDVKM. Trimming removed 6 bases from V and 0 bases from J; junction bases left unmatched: 8. The CDR3 loop spans 16 amino acids. The CDR3: CASRYRTGYSNQPQHF. CDR3 sequence (DNA): TGTGCCAGCAGGTATAGGACAGGTTATAGCAATCAGCCCCAGCATTTT.

This clonotype was seen repeatedly, ten times or more. The chain combines TRBV2 with TRBJ2-5, with TRBD2 matching over 8 bases. The junction had 5 bases not matched to a gene; V was cut back by 6 bases and J by 2 bases. CDR1 and CDR2 from the germline V gene are SNHLY and FYNNEI. The CDR3 covers 14 residues. The CDR3 DNA is TGTGCCAGCAGCCCCGGGACTAGTCAAGAGACCCAGTACTTC. Translating gives CASSPGTSQETQYF. The whole variable domain, filled in from reference TRBV2 and TRBJ2-5, reads EPEVTQTPSHQVTQMGQEVILRCVPISNHLYFYWYRQILGQKVEFLVSFYNNEISEKSEIFDDQFSVERPDGSNFTLKIRSTKLEDSAMYFCASSPGTSQETQYFGPGTRLLVL.

On this clonotype: Since no conserved phenylalanine or tryptophan closes the CDR3, a read error is the likely cause. The V call is TRBV7-2, the J call TRBJ1-6, with D maybe TRBD1 (6 bases). Germline CDR1 is SGHTA and CDR2 is FQGNSA. The CDR3 runs 16 residues. Trimming pared 3 bases from V and 7 bases from J, leaving 16 bases between. CDR3 in DNA: TGTGCCAGCAGCTTGCCCACAGGGACTTGGAATTCACCCCTCCACTAT. Translating it yields CASSLPTGTWNSPLHY.

The rearrangement joins TRBV6-2 or TRBV6-3 to TRBJ2-7, with 7 bases aligning to TRBD2. The CDR3 loop spans 15 amino acids. Per the germline V gene, CDR1 is MNHEY and CDR2 is SVGEGT. V shed 10 bases, J shed 0 bases, and the junction held 12 bases outside the gene matches. The CDR3 is CATTRASGISYEQYV. The DNA of the CDR3 is TGTGCCACCACTAGGGCCAGCGGGATCTCCTACGAGCAGTACGTC.

This clonotype showed up just a few times. The CDR3 bases are TGTGCCAGCAGCCCTGGTGGGGGGTCCCACCGGGAGCAGTACGTC. Its protein product is CASSPGGGSHREQYV. The V gene is TRBV11-3, the J gene TRBJ2-7, with D perhaps matching TRBD2 (6 bases). The V gene lost 5 bases and the J gene lost 7 bases, with 21 bases spanning the gap. The CDR3 has 15 residues. The germline gives CDR1 SGHNT, CDR2 YENEEA.

This chain uses TRBV11-2 with TRBJ1-5; weak D call: TRBD1 (5 bases). Germline-derived CDR1 and CDR2 are SGHAT and FQNNGV. This CDR3 comprises 13 residues. The V and J ends lost 2 bases and 5 bases respectively, with 7 bases between them. DNA for the CDR3: TGTGCCAGCAGCTTACAGGGACATCAGCCCCAGCATTTT. This sequence encodes CASSLQGHQPQHF. The whole variable domain, remainder taken from reference TRBV11-2 and TRBJ1-5, is EAGVAQSPRYKIIEKRQSVAFWCNPISGHATLYWYQQILGQGPKLLIQFQNNGVVDDSQLPKDRFSAERLKGVDSTLKIQPAKLEDSAVYLCASSLQGHQPQHFGDGTRLSIL.

This clonotype occurred many times. J is TRBJ2-3 and V is TRBV10-3; TRBD2 matches 11 bases. V trimming: 4 bases; J trimming: 0 bases; junction bases outside the gene matches: 3. In germline, CDR1 is ENHRY, CDR2 SYGVKD. The CDR3 has 16 amino acids. The chain's CDR3 is CAISGRLAGSTDTQYF. CDR3 nucleotides: TGTGCCATCAGTGGACGACTAGCGGGGAGCACAGATACGCAGTATTTT.

The chain carries TRBV5-6 and TRBJ2-1; 10 bases match TRBD2. The CDR3 consists of 16 residues. Germline CDR1 SGHDT, CDR2 YYEEEE. V lost 4 bases to trimming and J lost 6 bases; unmatched junction nucleotides: 10. The CDR3 sequence: CASSTLGSGRANEQFF. As DNA, the CDR3 is TGTGCCAGCAGCACTCTGGGGAGCGGGAGGGCCAATGAGCAGTTCTTC. The complete variable domain, with remaining parts taken from reference TRBV5-6 and TRBJ2-1, reads DAGVTQSPTHLIKTRGQQVTLRCSPKSGHDTVSWYQQALGQGPQFIFQYYEEEERQRGNFPDRFSGHQFPNYSSELNVNALLLGDSALYLCASSTLGSGRANEQFFGPGTRLTVL.

In this sample, this clonotype turned up once. The V call is TRBV19, the J call TRBJ2-1; no clear D gene. Germline CDR1 is LNHDA and CDR2 is SQIVND (reference sequence). The CDR3 is 16 residues long. Between the trimmed V and J ends, which lost 1 base and 0 bases, there was a span of 10 bases. In DNA form, the CDR3 reads TGTGCCAGTAGTATAGCCAACGGACGCTCCTACAATGAGCAGTTCTTC. Translation: CASSIANGRSYNEQFF.

In its sample, this clonotype was seen many times. This chain joins TRBV4-1 and TRBJ2-2; D perhaps matches TRBD2 (5 bases). V gave up 2 bases and J gave up 6 bases, with 13 bases separating them. This CDR3 is 15 amino acids long. Germline V CDR1 and CDR2: MGHRA, YSYEKL. CDR3 coding DNA: TGCGCCAGCAGCCAACCCTGGGTCGGGGCCGGGGAGCTGTTTTTT. This translates into CASSQPWVGAGELFF.

The chain joins TRBV15 to TRBJ2-3; TRBD2 aligns across 9 bases. Germline values: CDR1 LNHNV, CDR2 YYDKDF (reference sequence). J gave up 2 bases and V 1 base, and 7 bases lay outside the gene matches. This CDR3 has 17 residues. In DNA, the CDR3 is TGTGCCACCAGCAGAGGTGGCGGGAGGGCCCTCACAGATACGCAGTATTTT. It is translated as CATSRGGGRALTDTQYF. The full variable domain, in which reference TRBV15 and TRBJ2-3 provide the parts outside the CDR3, is DAMVIQNPRYQVTQFGKPVTLSCSQTLNHNVMYWYQQKSSQAPKLLFHYYDKDFNNEADTPDNFQSRRPNTSFCFLDIRSPGLGDTAMYLCATSRGGGRALTDTQYFGPGTRLTVL.

This clonotype was seen more than once but under ten times. The chain recombines TRBV7-8 with TRBJ1-1, with unresolved D. The CDR3 consists of 12 residues. CDR1 SGHVS and CDR2 FQNEAQ come from the germline V gene. V was trimmed by 5 bases and J by 4 bases, leaving 8 bases between them. CDR3 in DNA: TGTGCCAGCAGCGCCTTGGGCACTGAAGCTTTCTTT. Its protein product is CASSALGTEAFF.

J is TRBJ2-2 and V is TRBV29-1, with D tentatively TRBD2 (5 bases). This CDR3 is built from 14 residues. V lost 4 bases, J lost 5 bases, and 14 bases lay in between. Germline V lookup: CDR1 SQVTM, CDR2 ANQGSEA. CDR3 nucleotides: TGCAGCGTTGCAGACCGGAGGCGGACCGGGGAGCTGTTTTTT. It codes for CSVADRRRTGELFF.

This clonotype was seen many times. This rearrangement joins TRBV7-3 to TRBJ2-3, with a weak D call TRBD2 (5 bases). Germline values: CDR1 SGHTA, CDR2 FQGTGA. V was cut by 4 bases and J by 2 bases, with 28 bases left in between. This CDR3 contains 20 residues. The chain's CDR3 is CASSSGPPGMGAEYTDTQYF. CDR3 bases: TGTGCCAGCAGCTCCGGACCTCCCGGGATGGGAGCGGAGTACACAGATACGCAGTATTTT.

This clonotype was counted only a few times. The rearrangement uses TRBV12-3 or TRBV12-4 and TRBJ2-7, with 9 bases aligning to TRBD2. The CDR3 runs to 14 residues. The ends lost 6 bases at V and 3 bases at J; junction bases unmatched: 6. CDR3 in amino acids: CASSLAGTNYEQYF. The CDR3 DNA reads TGTGCCAGCAGCCTAGCGGGGACCAACTACGAGCAGTACTTC.

This clonotype showed up just a few times. The V call is TRBV6-6, the J call TRBJ1-1; D is perhaps TRBD1 (5 bases). The length of the CDR3 is 15 residues. Germline V gives CDR1 MNHNY, CDR2 SVGAGI (reference sequence). Trimming shortened V by 3 bases and J by 2 bases, and 13 bases separated the two germline ends. The CDR3 DNA is TGTGCCAGCAGTTATGGCCGACAGACTAACACTGAAGCTTTCTTT. This codes for CASSYGRQTNTEAFF.

The chain is built from TRBV5-1 and TRBJ2-3, with D possibly matching TRBD1 (5 bases). Trimming took off 4 bases at V and 3 bases at J, with 12 bases between the two ends. This CDR3 is built from 14 residues. In germline, CDR1 is SGHRS, CDR2 YFSETQ. DNA of the CDR3: TGCGCCAGCAGCGAGACAGCGCCTACAGATACGCAGTATTTT. Amino acid sequence: CASSETAPTDTQYF.

Here the CDR3 DNA reads TGTGCCAGTAGCCAAGGACGGCCCTCTGGGGCCAACGTCCTGACTTTC. This encodes CASSQGRPSGANVLTF. V usage is TRBV19 and J usage is TRBJ2-6; D ambiguous. The V end lost 6 bases, the J end lost 0 bases, and 12 bases lay between the germline ends. The CDR3 is 16 amino acids. Germline-derived CDR1 and CDR2 are LNHDA and SQIVND (reference sequence).

The chain is built from TRBV7-2 and TRBJ1-5; D may be TRBD1 (6 bases). The V end lost 1 base, the J end lost 1 base, and 11 bases lay between the germline ends. The CDR3 loop spans 16 amino acids. Germline CDR1 SGHTA, CDR2 FQGNSA. CDR3 in amino acids: CASSLVGGRSNQPQHF. The CDR3, as DNA: TGTGCCAGCAGCTTAGTCGGGGGGCGCAGCAATCAGCCCCAGCATTTT.

The rearrangement uses TRBV20-1 and TRBJ2-7; D perhaps matches TRBD1 (6 bases). With 1 base removed from V and 0 bases from J, the gap between germline ends came to 16 bases. CDR1 is DFQATT and CDR2 is SNEGSKA in the germline V gene (reference sequence). The CDR3 runs 16 residues. CDR3 nucleotides: TGCAGTGCTAGAGTTACTTTACAGGGAATCTCCTACGAGCAGTACTTC. Translation: CSARVTLQGISYEQYF.

The gene calls are TRBV10-2 and TRBJ2-7, with no clear D. With 5 bases removed from V and 2 bases from J, the gap between germline ends came to 10 bases. This CDR3 spans 13 amino acids. Per the germline V gene, CDR1 is WSHSY and CDR2 is SAAADI. Here the CDR3 reads CASSSPSPYEQYV. The CDR3 nucleotides read TGCGCCAGCAGTTCCCCCAGTCCCTACGAGCAGTACGTC.

The J gene is TRBJ2-5, the V gene TRBV20-1, with a tentative D call TRBD1 (6 bases). The CDR3 covers 12 residues. V shed 6 bases and J shed 1 base, with 9 bases lying between them. CDR1 and CDR2 from the germline V gene are DFQATT and SNEGSKA (reference sequence). For the CDR3, the DNA is TGCAGTGCACTGGGGGCCCAAGAGACCCAGTACTTC. The encoded protein is CSALGAQETQYF.

This clonotype occurred many times. The J gene is TRBJ2-2, the V gene TRBV5-6; 7 nucleotides match TRBD2. Germline values: CDR1 SGHDT, CDR2 YYEEEE. Trimming at V came to 4 bases and at J to 5 bases, leaving 8 bases not matched to a gene. The CDR3 consists of 15 residues. The CDR3 region is CASSPIAGGTGELFF. The CDR3 coding sequence is TGTGCCAGCAGCCCGATAGCGGGCGGTACCGGGGAGCTGTTTTTT.

In this sample, this clonotype turned up many times. The gene calls are TRBV6-5 and TRBJ2-1; 7 bases align to TRBD1. The V gene's germline CDR1 is MNHEY and CDR2 SVGAGI. The J segment lost 4 bases and the V segment lost 6 bases, leaving 3 bases of the junction unmatched. The CDR3 totals 13 residues. The CDR3 loop reads CASSEGQYNEQFF. In nucleotides, the CDR3 is TGTGCCAGCAGCGAGGGACAGTACAATGAGCAGTTCTTC.

At least ten counts were recorded for this clonotype. The chain has TRBV28 and TRBJ2-1; D unclear. The CDR3 runs to 12 residues. From germline, CDR1 is MDHEN and CDR2 SYDVKM. V was cut by 6 bases and J by 3 bases, with 6 bases left in between. The CDR3 loop reads CASSFGYNEQFF. The DNA of the CDR3 is TGTGCCAGCAGCTTCGGCTACAATGAGCAGTTCTTC.

V usage is TRBV12-5 and J usage is TRBJ1-1; 9 bases map to TRBD1. Unmatched junction bases numbered 7, after V lost 7 bases and J lost 4 bases. This CDR3 spans 14 amino acids. The germline V gene has CDR1 LGHNT and CDR2 FRNRAP. CDR3 loop: CASATGGVGTEAFF. For the CDR3, the DNA is TGTGCTAGTGCCACAGGGGGCGTTGGCACTGAAGCTTTCTTT.

This clonotype was counted many times. The chain recombines TRBV19 with TRBJ2-1; TRBD1 agrees at 11 bases. The junction had 5 bases not matched to a gene; V was cut back by 3 bases and J by 7 bases. The CDR3 is made up of 15 amino acids. The germline V gene encodes CDR1 LNHDA and CDR2 SQIVND (reference sequence). In DNA form, the CDR3 reads TGTGCCAGTAGTATCGGACAGGGGGCATGGAATGAGCAGTTCTTC. Its protein product is CASSIGQGAWNEQFF.

V is TRBV20-1 and J is TRBJ1-5; perhaps TRBD1 as D (6 bases). V gave up 6 bases and J gave up 3 bases, with 12 bases separating them. Germline assignment: CDR1 DFQATT and CDR2 SNEGSKA (reference sequence). The CDR3 has 13 residues. As DNA, the CDR3 is TGCAGTGCCAGGAGGGACATCAATCAGCCCCAGCATTTT. This encodes CSARRDINQPQHF.

This clonotype was seen a few times. V is TRBV19 and J is TRBJ2-1; 11 nucleotides line up with TRBD2. The germline gives CDR1 LNHDA, CDR2 SQIVND (reference sequence). Germline trimming cut 10 bases from V and 10 bases from J; bases unmatched to any gene: 12. CDR3 length equals 14 residues. In DNA form, the CDR3 reads TGTGCCACCGGACAGGGACTAGCGGTCGACGAGCAGTTCTTC. This encodes CATGQGLAVDEQFF.